The rows below give T cell receptor beta chains drawn from one sample of a study of tumor-infiltrating lymphocytes in primary liver carcinoma. TCRdb independently ran MiXCR on the multiplex PCR reads; one entry per CDR3 protein. The sample contains 150,000 to 200,000 distinct CDR3 sequences, about two thirds of which appear only once. The specimen was peripheral blood. These receptors originate from a woman in her sixties with primary liver carcinoma and hepatitis B virus infection. CDR3s include the opening cysteine and the closing phenylalanine or tryptophan. A D gene is named only where the DNA matches it firmly. Clone size appears in some rows only: once, few, many, or a class for an expanded clone.

V	size	D	J	CDR3	DNA
TRBV4-1	once	TRBD2	TRBJ2-3	CASSHYGTTTDTQYF	TGCGCCAGCAGCCATTACGGGACTACCACAGATACGCAGTATTTT
TRBV28	.	TRBD2	TRBJ2-1	CASRGSGLAGVYNEQFF	TGTGCCAGCAGAGGCTCGGGGCTAGCGGGAGTATACAATGAGCAGTTCTTC
TRBV11-2	.	.	TRBJ2-2	CASGLGSGLLANTGELFF	TGTGCCAGCGGCCTCGGAAGCGGACTACTAGCAAACACCGGGGAGCTATTTTTT
TRBV11-3	many	.	TRBJ1-1	CASRTGISTEAFF	TGTGCCAGCAGGACAGGAATTAGCACTGAAGCTTTCTTT
TRBV7-8	.	TRBD2	TRBJ2-1	CASSLIGEGYEQFF	TGTGCCAGCAGCTTAATCGGGGAGGGATATGAGCAGTTCTTC
TRBV4-2	.	.	TRBJ2-7	CASGQEVQDYEQYF	TGTGCCAGCGGCCAAGAGGTACAGGACTACGAGCAGTACTTC
TRBV28	.	.	TRBJ2-1	CASSLPWDQPGSYNEQFF	TGTGCCAGCAGTTTACCATGGGACCAGCCGGGGTCCTACAATGAGCAGTTCTTC
TRBV29-1	.	.	TRBJ1-2	CSVDPGQGDYGYTF	TGTAGCGTTGACCCCGGGCAGGGAGACTATGGCTACACCTTT
TRBV11-3	many	.	TRBJ1-2	CASSLGTAQVYGYTF	TGTGCCAGCAGCTTAGGGACGGCCCAGGTCTATGGCTACACCTTC
TRBV11-2	.	.	TRBJ2-1	CANSPDSRYRDQFF	TGTGCCAACAGTCCGGACTCGAGATATAGGGATCAGTTCTTC
TRBV28	many	TRBD2	TRBJ2-2	CATAPGLGGTGELFF	TGTGCCACCGCCCCGGGACTAGGGGGCACCGGGGAGCTGTTTTTT
TRBV24-1	.	.	TRBJ2-2	CATSERDYDTGELFF	TGTGCCACCAGTGAAAGGGATTACGACACCGGGGAGTTGTTTTTT
TRBV2	.	TRBD1	TRBJ2-7	CASCRTGTGGSEKYF	TGTGCCAGCTGTAGAACCGGGACAGGGGGTTCCGAGAAGTACTTC
TRBV14	few	TRBD1	TRBJ2-1	CASSQDGTGGWNEQFF	TGTGCCAGCAGCCAAGATGGGACAGGGGGGTGGAATGAGCAGTTCTTC
TRBV30	.	.	TRBJ2-1	CAWSAGYNEQFF	TGTGCCTGGAGTGCCGGATACAATGAGCAGTTCTTC
TRBV6-5	few	.	TRBJ2-5	CASSYGRVDRLITQETQYF	TGTGCCAGCAGTTACGGCCGAGTTGACAGACTAATTACCCAAGAGACCCAGTACTTC
TRBV5-1	.	TRBD2	TRBJ2-7	CASSLTSGRALSYEQYF	TGCGCCAGCAGCTTGACTAGCGGGAGGGCCCTTTCCTACGAGCAGTACTTC
TRBV5-1	.	.	TRBJ2-5	CASSPMGHQETQYF	TGCGCCAGTAGCCCGATGGGGCACCAAGAGACCCAGTACTTC
TRBV20-1	many	.	TRBJ2-4	CSAVEARWDIQYF	TGCAGTGCTGTGGAAGCGAGATGGGACATTCAGTACTTC
TRBV11-2	.	TRBD2	TRBJ2-3	CASILAGADTQYF	TGTGCCAGCATCTTGGCGGGAGCCGATACGCAGTACTTT
TRBV10-3	.	TRBD1	TRBJ2-1	CAISEPGQGVYNKQFF	TGTGCCATCAGTGAGCCGGGACAGGGGGTCTACAATAAGCAGTTCTTC
TRBV7-9	.	.	TRBJ2-1	CASSRIQRVGRYEQFF	TGTGCCAGCAGCCGGATTCAGCGGGTGGGCCGGTATGAGCAGTTCTTC
TRBV11-3	once	TRBD1	TRBJ2-2	CASSSRTGGVGANGRGTGELFF	TGTGCTAGCAGCTCTAGGACAGGGGGCGTCGGGGCTAACGGGAGAGGAACCGGGGAGCTGTTTTTT
TRBV29-1	.	.	TRBJ2-3	CSATMTAVPYTDTQYF	TGCAGCGCTACCATGACAGCCGTCCCTTACACAGATACGCAGTATTTT
TRBV29-1	many	.	TRBJ2-1	CGTGRDYNEQFF	TGCGGGACCGGTAGGGACTACAATGAGCAGTTCTTC
TRBV12-3/TRBV12-4	many	TRBD2	TRBJ2-1	CASTANSGAYNEQFF	TGTGCCAGCACCGCGAATAGCGGGGCATACAATGAGCAGTTCTTC
TRBV28	few	TRBD1	TRBJ1-2	CASRSADRAGGYTF	TGTGCCAGCAGATCCGCGGACAGGGCTGGTGGCTACACCTTC
TRBV4-1	few	.	TRBJ2-4	CASSQAPGGLLVKNIQYF	TGCGCCAGCAGCCAAGCCCCCGGGGGGCTCCTAGTCAAAAACATTCAGTACTTC
TRBV11-2	many	.	TRBJ1-1	CASSLGNIEEAFF	TGTGCCAGCAGCTTAGGAAACATTGAAGAAGCTTTCTTT
TRBV6-5	.	TRBD2	TRBJ2-1	CASSYYMGLAGGYEPFF	TGTGCCAGCAGTTACTATATGGGACTAGCGGGAGGTTATGAGCCGTTCTTC
TRBV11-3	.	.	TRBJ2-3	CGSSLDPSSLTPFF	TGTGGCAGCAGCTTAGATCCGTCCAGTCTCACCCCCTTTTTC
TRBV6-1	.	TRBD1	TRBJ2-4	CATRDREETWAKSIQYF	TGTGCCACTAGGGACAGGGAGGAGACTTGGGCCAAAAGCATTCAGTACTTC
TRBV7-9	few	.	TRBJ1-3	CASSRFDTGNTIYF	TGTGCCAGCAGCCGATTTGATACTGGAAACACCATATATTTT
TRBV24-1	.	.	TRBJ2-5	CVTSEARREETQYF	TGTGTCACCAGTGAGGCTAGGAGGGAAGAGACCCAGTACTTC
TRBV11-2	.	.	TRBJ2-1	CASSPTVSLSEQFF	TGTGCCAGCAGCCCCACAGTTTCCCTCAGCGAGCAGTTCTTC
TRBV6-5	many	.	TRBJ1-1	CASSFSSGGLNTEAFF	TGTGCCAGCAGTTTTTCCTCGGGGGGACTGAACACTGAAGCTTTCTTT
TRBV11-2	once	.	TRBJ2-5	CVGSLPDTTQYF	TGTGTCGGCAGCCTCCCGGACACGACCCAGTACTTC
TRBV11-3	many	.	TRBJ1-2	CASSPRGAYGYTF	TGTGCCAGCAGCCCGAGGGGAGCCTATGGCTACACCTTC
TRBV20-1	.	TRBD2	TRBJ2-1	CSARSGRAGNEQFF	TGCAGTGCTAGGAGCGGGAGGGCCGGGAATGAGCAGTTCTTC
TRBV6-6	.	.	TRBJ1-5	CASSKEGGGNQPQHF	TGTGCCAGCAGCAAAGAAGGGGGTGGGAATCAGCCCCAGCATTTT
TRBV29-1	many	.	TRBJ1-1	CSVVGRNTEAFF	TGCAGCGTTGTAGGGAGGAACACTGAAGCTTTCTTT
TRBV6-1	.	TRBD2	TRBJ2-7	CASRAGAGSEYEQYF	TGTGCCAGCAGAGCCGGAGCGGGATCTGAGTACGAGCAGTACTTC
TRBV11-3	.	TRBD1	TRBJ2-3	CASSRTGQGTDTHYF	TGTGCCAGCAGCAGGACGGGACAGGGCACAGATACGCACTATTTT
TRBV6-6	many	TRBD1	TRBJ1-6	CASSYSKGRDRDSPLHF	TGTGCCAGCAGTTACTCGAAGGGGCGGGACAGAGATTCACCCCTCCACTTT
TRBV11-3	.	TRBD2	TRBJ2-5	CASSGGSQESQYF	TGTGCCAGCAGCGGCGGGAGCCAAGAGTCCCAGTACTTT
TRBV11-1	.	TRBD2	TRBJ2-5	CASSLGGLADRQATQYF	TGTGCCAGCAGCTTAGGAGGACTAGCGGACCGCCAAGCGACCCAGTACTTC
TRBV5-1	.	.	TRBJ2-3	CASSFVGDIDTQYF	TGCGCCAGCAGCTTTGTGGGGGACATAGATACGCAGTATTTT
TRBV12-3/TRBV12-4	.	TRBD2	TRBJ2-1	CGSSLSGVTNEQFF	TGTGGCAGCAGTTTAAGCGGGGTCACCAATGAGCAGTTCTTC
TRBV15	.	.	TRBJ1-5	CATSQGKDQPQHF	TGTGCCACCAGCCAGGGAAAGGATCAGCCCCAGCATTTT